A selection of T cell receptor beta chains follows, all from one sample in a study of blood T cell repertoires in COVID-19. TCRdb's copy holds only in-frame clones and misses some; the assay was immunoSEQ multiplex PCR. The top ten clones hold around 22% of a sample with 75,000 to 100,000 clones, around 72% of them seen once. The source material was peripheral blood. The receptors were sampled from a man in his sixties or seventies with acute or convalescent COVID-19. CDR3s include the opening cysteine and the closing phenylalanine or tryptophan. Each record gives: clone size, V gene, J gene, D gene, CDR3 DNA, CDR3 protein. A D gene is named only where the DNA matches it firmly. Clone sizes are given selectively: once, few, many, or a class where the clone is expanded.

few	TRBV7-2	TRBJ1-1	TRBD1	TGTGCCAGCAGAGAGACAGGGGGCACTGAAGCTTTCTTT	CASRETGGTEAFF
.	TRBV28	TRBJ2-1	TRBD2	TGTGCCAGCAGTCCCAACCTAGCGGGAGTGGGTTTCTCCTACAATGAGCAGTTCTTC	CASSPNLAGVGFSYNEQFF
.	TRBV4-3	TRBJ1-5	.	TGCGCCAGCAGCCAGCGGCCAGAGAGGGATCAGCCCCAGCATTTT	CASSQRPERDQPQHF
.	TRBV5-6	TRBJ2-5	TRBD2	TGTGCCAGCAGCTATCCTAGCGGGAAAGAGACCCAGTACTTC	CASSYPSGKETQYF
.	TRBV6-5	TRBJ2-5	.	TGTGCCAGCCTCCCTACAGGGTACGAGACCCAGTACTTC	CASLPTGYETQYF
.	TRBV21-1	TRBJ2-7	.	TGTGCCAGCAGCAAAGGTGATGGGAGGGTCAACTACGAGCAGTACTTC	CASSKGDGRVNYEQYF
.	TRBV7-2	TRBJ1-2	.	TGTGCCAGCAGCTTAGACGACAACTGGGACTATGGCTACACCTTC	CASSLDDNWDYGYTF
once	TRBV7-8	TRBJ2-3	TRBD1	TGTGCCAGCAGCGTAACCACAGGGGGTTATACAGATACGCAGTATTTT	CASSVTTGGYTDTQYF
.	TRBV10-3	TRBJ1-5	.	TGTGCCATCTCTCGCGGTGGGGCAGAATATCAGCCCCAGCATTTT	CAISRGGAEYQPQHF
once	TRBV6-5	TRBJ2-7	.	TGTGCCAGCAGTTACTCAGGGAGGTTCACCTACGAGCAGTACTTC	CASSYSGRFTYEQYF
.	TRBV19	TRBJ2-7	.	TGTGCCAGTGGCCCAGGCAGGAGGGACTACGAGCAGTACTTC	CASGPGRRDYEQYF
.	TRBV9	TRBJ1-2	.	TGTGCCAGCAGCGTAGCTACCGGGAAAGGCTATGGCTACACCTTC	CASSVATGKGYGYTF
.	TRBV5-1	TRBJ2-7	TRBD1	TGCGCCAGCAGCTCCGGGACAGGGGGCATATGGCAGTACTTC	CASSSGTGGIWQYF
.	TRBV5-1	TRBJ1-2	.	TGCGCCAGCAGCTCAACAGGGAATAGCATTGGCTACACCTTC	CASSSTGNSIGYTF
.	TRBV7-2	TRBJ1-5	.	TGTGCCAGCAGCTTAGTGGACACTCGGGGGTCTACCCAGCATTTT	CASSLVDTRGSTQHF
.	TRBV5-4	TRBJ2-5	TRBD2	TGTGCCAGCAGACCCGCCCTAGCGGGGGGGGAGACCCAGTACTTC	CASRPALAGGETQYF
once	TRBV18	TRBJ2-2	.	TGTGCCAGCTCACCTGTATCCCGGGAGCTGTTTTTT	CASSPVSRELFF
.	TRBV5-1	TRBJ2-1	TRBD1	TGCGCCAGCAGCTTGACCGGGACAGGTAGACTAGGTTCACCGACTGGCTCCTACAATGAGCAGTTCTTC	CASSLTGTGRLGSPTGSYNEQFF
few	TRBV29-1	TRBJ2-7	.	TGCAGCGTTGGATCGGGGTGGTCCTACGAGCAGTACTTC	CSVGSGWSYEQYF
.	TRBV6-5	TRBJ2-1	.	TGTGCCAGCCGACGGGAATCCTACAATGAGCAGTTCTTC	CASRRESYNEQFF
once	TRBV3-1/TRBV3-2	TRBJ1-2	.	TGTGCCAGCAGCCAAGTAGGAGGGATCTATGGCTACACCTTC	CASSQVGGIYGYTF
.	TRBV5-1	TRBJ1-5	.	TGCGCCAGCAGCCCAGACGGGGGTTATCAGCCCCAGCATTTT	CASSPDGGYQPQHF
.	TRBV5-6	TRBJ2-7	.	TGTGCCAGCAGCTTGACAGCGGTGATGAACGAGCAGTACTTC	CASSLTAVMNEQYF
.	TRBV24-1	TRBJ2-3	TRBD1	TGTGCCACCACCCACGACAGGGCAAAGAGAACAGATACGCAGTATTTT	CATTHDRAKRTDTQYF
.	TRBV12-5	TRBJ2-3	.	TGTGCTAGTGGTTACGGGAACTCTCAAGGAGATACGCAGTATTTT	CASGYGNSQGDTQYF
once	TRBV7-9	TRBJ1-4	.	TGTGCCAGCAGCGGACAAGTCACTAATGAAAAACTGTTTTTT	CASSGQVTNEKLFF
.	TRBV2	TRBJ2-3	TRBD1	TGTGCCAGCAGTTCGGACAGGGGGGATACGCAGTATTTT	CASSSDRGDTQYF
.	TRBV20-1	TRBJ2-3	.	TGCAGTGCTAGTAGCGAGCGTGAGTGGGCAGATACGCAGTATTTT	CSASSEREWADTQYF
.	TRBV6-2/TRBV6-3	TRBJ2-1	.	TGTGCCAGCAGCGGTCACAGGAGATTCTCCTACAATGAGCAGTTCTTC	CASSGHRRFSYNEQFF
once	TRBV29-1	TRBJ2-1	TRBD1	TGCAGCTCCGAGGGGGCGGTCTCCAATGAGCAGTTCTTC	CSSEGAVSNEQFF
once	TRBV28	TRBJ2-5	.	TGTGCCAGCAGTTTGCCAGGTACCCAGGAGACCCAGTACTTC	CASSLPGTQETQYF
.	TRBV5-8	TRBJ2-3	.	TGTGCCAGCAGCTTGGACCGGGATCCGGGTACGCAGTATTTT	CASSLDRDPGTQYF
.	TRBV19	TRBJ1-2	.	TGTGCCAGTAGTATAAGGGAGAACTATGGCTACACCTTC	CASSIRENYGYTF
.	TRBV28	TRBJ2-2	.	TGTGCCAGCAGTCCTAGTTTCAACACCGGGGAGCTGTTTTTT	CASSPSFNTGELFF
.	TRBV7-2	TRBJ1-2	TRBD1	TGTGCCAGCAGCCTACGGGCGATAAGGGACAGGGGGCATGGCTACACCTTC	CASSLRAIRDRGHGYTF
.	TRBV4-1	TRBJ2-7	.	TGCGCCAGCAGCCAAGTTCCGGGAGTCTACGAGCAGTACTTC	CASSQVPGVYEQYF
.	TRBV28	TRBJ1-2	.	TGTGCCAGCAGTCCCGGAGGTCAGGCGGGCTATGGCTACACCTTC	CASSPGGQAGYGYTF
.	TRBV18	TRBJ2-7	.	TGTGCCAGCTCTAAGGGACACAGCACCGAGCAGTACTTC	CASSKGHSTEQYF
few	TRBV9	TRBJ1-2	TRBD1	TGTGCCAGCAGCGTAGGATCAGGGGGAGGCTCAAACTATGGCTACACCTTC	CASSVGSGGGSNYGYTF
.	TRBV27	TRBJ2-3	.	TGTGCCAGCAGTTCCCGCCCTCAGATCACAGATACGCAGTATTTT	CASSSRPQITDTQYF
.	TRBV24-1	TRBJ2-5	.	TGTGCCACCAGTGACGCGGGAAGGGGAGAGACCCAGTACTTC	CATSDAGRGETQYF
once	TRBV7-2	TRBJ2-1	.	TGTGCCAGCAGCGTCCTAGCGACTATCAATGAGCAGTTCTTC	CASSVLATINEQFF
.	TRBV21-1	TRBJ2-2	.	TGTGCCAGCAGCACCTACGAGCGGGAGAGTAACACCGGGGAGCTGTTTTTT	CASSTYERESNTGELFF
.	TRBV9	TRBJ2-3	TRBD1	TGTGCCAGCAGCGTTGGGGACAGAAGGCGAGATACGCAGTATTTT	CASSVGDRRRDTQYF
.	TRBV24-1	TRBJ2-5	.	TGTGCCACCAGTGATTTAGGGGGGGCGGAGACCCAGTACTTC	CATSDLGGAETQYF
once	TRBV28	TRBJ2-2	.	TGTGCCAGCAGCCGATTCGCCGGGACACTAAACACCGGGGAGCTGTTTTTT	CASSRFAGTLNTGELFF
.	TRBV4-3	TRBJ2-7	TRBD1	TGCGCCAGCAGCCCGCGACCTCGGACAGGGAGCGAGCAGTACTTC	CASSPRPRTGSEQYF
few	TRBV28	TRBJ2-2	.	TGTGCCAGCAGGAGTACAGGTAGCGGAAGGACCGGGGAGCTGTTTTTT	CASRSTGSGRTGELFF
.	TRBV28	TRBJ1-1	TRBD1	TGTGCCAGCAGTCGGGACAGGCCCCTGTCTGAAGCTTTCTTT	CASSRDRPLSEAFF
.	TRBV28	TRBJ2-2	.	TGTGCCAGCAGTTTTCTAACCGGGGAGCTGTTTTTT	CASSFLTGELFF